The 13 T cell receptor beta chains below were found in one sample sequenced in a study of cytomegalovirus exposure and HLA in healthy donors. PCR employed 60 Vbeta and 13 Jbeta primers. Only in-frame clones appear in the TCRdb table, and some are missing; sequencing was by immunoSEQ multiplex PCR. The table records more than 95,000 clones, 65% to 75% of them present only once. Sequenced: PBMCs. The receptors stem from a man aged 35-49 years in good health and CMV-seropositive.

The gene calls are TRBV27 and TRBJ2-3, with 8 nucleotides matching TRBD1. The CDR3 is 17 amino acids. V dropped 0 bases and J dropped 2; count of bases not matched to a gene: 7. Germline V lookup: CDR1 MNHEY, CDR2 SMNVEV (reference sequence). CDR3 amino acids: CASSLSRTGKPTDTQYF. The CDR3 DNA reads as TGTGCCAGCAGTTTATCTAGGACAGGGAAACCCACAGATACGCAGTATTTT.

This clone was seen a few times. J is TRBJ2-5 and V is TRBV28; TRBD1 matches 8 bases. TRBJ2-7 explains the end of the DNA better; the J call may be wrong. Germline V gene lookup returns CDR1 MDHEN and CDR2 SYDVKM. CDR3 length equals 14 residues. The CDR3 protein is CASIRDRSYYEQYF. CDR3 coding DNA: TGTGCCAGCATTAGGGACAGGAGTTACTACGAGCAGTACTTC.

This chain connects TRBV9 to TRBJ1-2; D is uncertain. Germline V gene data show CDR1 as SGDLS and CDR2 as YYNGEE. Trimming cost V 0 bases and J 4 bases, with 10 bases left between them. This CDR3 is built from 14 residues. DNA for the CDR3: TGTGCCAGCAGCGTAGGAGACACAAGCTATGGCTACACCTTC. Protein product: CASSVGDTSYGYTF.

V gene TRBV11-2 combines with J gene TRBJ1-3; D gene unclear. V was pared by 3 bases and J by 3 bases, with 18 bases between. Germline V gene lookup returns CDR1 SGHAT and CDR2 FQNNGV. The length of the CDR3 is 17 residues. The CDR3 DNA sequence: TGTGCCAGCAGCTTGAGTGGGAGGGAGGTCGTTGGAAACACCATATATTTT. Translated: CASSLSGREVVGNTIYF.

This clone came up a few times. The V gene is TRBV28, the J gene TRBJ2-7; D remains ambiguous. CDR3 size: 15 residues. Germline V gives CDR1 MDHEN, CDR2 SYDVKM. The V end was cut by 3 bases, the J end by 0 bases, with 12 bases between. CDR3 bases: TGTGCCAGCAGTTTGGAGCGAATGAGCTCCTACGAGCAGTACTTC. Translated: CASSLERMSSYEQYF. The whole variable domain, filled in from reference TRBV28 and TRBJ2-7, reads DVKVTQSSRYLVKRTGEKVFLECVQDMDHENMFWYRQDPGLGLRLIYFSYDVKMKEKGDIPEGYSVSREKKERFSLILESASTNQTSMYLCASSLERMSSYEQYFGPGTRLTVT.

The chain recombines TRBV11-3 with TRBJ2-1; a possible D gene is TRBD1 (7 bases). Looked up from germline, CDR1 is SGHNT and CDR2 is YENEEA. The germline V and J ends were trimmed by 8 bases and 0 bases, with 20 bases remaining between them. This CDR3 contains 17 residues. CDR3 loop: CASSGQTETSSYNEQFF. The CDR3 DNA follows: TGTGCCAGCTCGGGACAGACTGAGACTAGCTCCTACAATGAGCAGTTCTTC. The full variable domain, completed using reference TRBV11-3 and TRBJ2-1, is EAGVVQSPRYKIIEKKQPVAFWCNPISGHNTLYWYLQNLGQGPELLIRYENEEAVDDSQLPKDRFSAERLKGVDSTLKIQPAELGDSAVYLCASSGQTETSSYNEQFFGPGTRLTVL.

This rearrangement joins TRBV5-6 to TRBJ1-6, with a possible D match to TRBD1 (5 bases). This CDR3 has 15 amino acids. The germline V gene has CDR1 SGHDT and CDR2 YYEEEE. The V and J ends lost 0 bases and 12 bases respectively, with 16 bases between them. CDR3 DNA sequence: TGTGCCAGCAGCTTGGTTCAGAGGGTCGGGGGACCCCTCCACTTT. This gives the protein CASSLVQRVGGPLHF. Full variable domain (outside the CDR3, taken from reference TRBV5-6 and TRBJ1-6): DAGVTQSPTHLIKTRGQQVTLRCSPKSGHDTVSWYQQALGQGPQFIFQYYEEEERQRGNFPDRFSGHQFPNYSSELNVNALLLGDSALYLCASSLVQRVGGPLHFGNGTRLTVT.

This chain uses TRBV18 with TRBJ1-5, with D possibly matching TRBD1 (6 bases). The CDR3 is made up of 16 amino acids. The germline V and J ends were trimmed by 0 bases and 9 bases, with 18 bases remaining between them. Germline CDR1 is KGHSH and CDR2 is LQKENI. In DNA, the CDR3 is TGTGCCAGCTCACCACCGGTAGCGGGACACGCTTCGCCCCAGCATTTT. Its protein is CASSPPVAGHASPQHF.

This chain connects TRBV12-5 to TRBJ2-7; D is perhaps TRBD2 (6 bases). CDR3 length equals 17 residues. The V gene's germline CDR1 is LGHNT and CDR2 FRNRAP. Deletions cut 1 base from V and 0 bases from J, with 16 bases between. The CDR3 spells CASGLGTGTPDSYEQYF. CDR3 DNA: TGTGCTAGTGGTTTGGGAACCGGGACTCCAGACTCCTACGAGCAGTACTTC.

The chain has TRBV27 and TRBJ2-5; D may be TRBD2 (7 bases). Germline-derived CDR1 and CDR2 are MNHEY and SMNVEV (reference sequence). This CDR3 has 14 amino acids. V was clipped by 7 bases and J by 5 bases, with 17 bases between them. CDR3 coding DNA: TGTGCCAGCACCCGAAAAGGGGGGGGTGAGACCCAGTACTTC. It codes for CASTRKGGGETQYF.

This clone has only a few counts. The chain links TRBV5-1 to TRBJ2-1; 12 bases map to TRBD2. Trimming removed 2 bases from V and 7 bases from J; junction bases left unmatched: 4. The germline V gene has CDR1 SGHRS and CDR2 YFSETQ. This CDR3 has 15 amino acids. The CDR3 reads CASSLMTSGSNEQFF. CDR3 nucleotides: TGCGCCAGCAGCTTAATGACTAGCGGGAGTAATGAGCAGTTCTTC.

The CDR3 loop is CASSAGGMTYNEQFF. CDR3 nucleotides: TGTGCCAGCAGCGCTGGGGGGATGACCTACAATGAGCAGTTCTTC. The chain combines TRBV28 with TRBJ2-1; the D gene is possibly TRBD2 (6 bases). Trimming took 6 bases from V and 2 from J, leaving 14 bases between them. This CDR3 region has 15 residues. CDR1 and CDR2 from the germline V gene are MDHEN and SYDVKM.

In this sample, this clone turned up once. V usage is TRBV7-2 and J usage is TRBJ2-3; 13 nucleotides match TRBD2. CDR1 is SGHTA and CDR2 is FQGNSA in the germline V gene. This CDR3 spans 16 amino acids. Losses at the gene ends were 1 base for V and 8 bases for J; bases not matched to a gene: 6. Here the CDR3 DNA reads TGTGCCAGCAGCTTAGTACTAGCGGGGGGGCCAGGTACGCAGTATTTT. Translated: CASSLVLAGGPGTQYF.